This T cell receptor (beta chain) was identified in a study of blood T cells in healthy people across ages. Findings and caveats of the study: Unsorted PBMC material precluded a definitive naive versus antigen-experienced comparison.

After removal of 7 bases from V and 7 bases from J, the junction contained 13 bases not matched to a gene. This CDR3 has 16 residues. Worth noting for this clonotype: Its antigen is still unknown. A much bigger clone sits one base away, suggesting this may be a read error.

Combining a sample-barcoded 5' primer with a J-beta primer mix, a second PCR ran for about 7 to 12 cycles. No fewer than 3 million CDR3-containing paired-end reads came from each sample. TCRdb independently ran MiXCR on the 5' RACE reads; one entry per CDR3 protein. The sample carries fewer than 750,000 distinct CDR3 sequences, 52% recorded once. The clonotype comes from a woman of 80 years or more in good health. Sequencing input: blood. The V and J genes are TRBV12-3 or TRBV12-4 and TRBJ2-7; 13 nucleotides agree with TRBD2. The CDR3 here is CASTPLAGGVYNEQYF. Written as DNA, the CDR3 is TGTGCCAGCACCCCACTAGCGGGAGGGGTCTACAATGAGCAGTACTTC.